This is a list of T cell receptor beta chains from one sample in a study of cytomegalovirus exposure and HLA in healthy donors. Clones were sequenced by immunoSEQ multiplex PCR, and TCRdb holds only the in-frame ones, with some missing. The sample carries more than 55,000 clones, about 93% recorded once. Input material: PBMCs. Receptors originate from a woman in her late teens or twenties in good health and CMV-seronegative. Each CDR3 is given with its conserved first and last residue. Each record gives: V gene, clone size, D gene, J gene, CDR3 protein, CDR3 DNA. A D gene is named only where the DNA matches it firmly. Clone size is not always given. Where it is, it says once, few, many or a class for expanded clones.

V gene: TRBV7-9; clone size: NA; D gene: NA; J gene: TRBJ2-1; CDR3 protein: CASSRLRHRDTYNNEQFF; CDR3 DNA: TGTGCCAGCAGCCGCCTACGCCACCGGGACACTTACAACAATGAGCAGTTCTTC
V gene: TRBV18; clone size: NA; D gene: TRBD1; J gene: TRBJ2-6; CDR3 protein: CASSRQGAGANVLTF; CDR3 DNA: TGTGCCAGCTCGCGACAGGGGGCTGGGGCCAACGTCCTGACTTTC
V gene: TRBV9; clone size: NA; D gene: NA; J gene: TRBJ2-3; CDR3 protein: CASSEFQGRTDTQYF; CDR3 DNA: TGTGCCAGCAGCGAGTTCCAGGGGCGCACAGATACGCAGTATTTT
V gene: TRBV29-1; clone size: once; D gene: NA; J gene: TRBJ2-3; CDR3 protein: CSVETIPSSYTQYF; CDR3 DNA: TGCAGCGTTGAAACTATCCCTTCATCCTATACGCAGTATTTT
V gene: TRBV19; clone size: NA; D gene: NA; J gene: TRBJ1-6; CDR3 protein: CASSNPGLDIHF; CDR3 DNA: TGTGCCAGTAGTAATCCGGGACTAGATATCCACTTT
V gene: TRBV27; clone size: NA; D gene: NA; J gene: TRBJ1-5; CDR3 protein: CASSWERNQPQHF; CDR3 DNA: TGTGCCAGCAGTTGGGAGCGCAATCAGCCCCAGCATTTT
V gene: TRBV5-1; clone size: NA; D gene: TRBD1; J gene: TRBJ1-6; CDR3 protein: CASSDRQGGRLHF; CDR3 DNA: TGCGCCAGCAGCGATCGACAGGGTGGGCGCCTCCACTTT
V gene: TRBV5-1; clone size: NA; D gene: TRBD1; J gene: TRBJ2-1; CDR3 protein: CASSLSRGLYNEQFF; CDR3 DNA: TGCGCCAGCAGCTTGAGTAGGGGGCTTTACAATGAGCAGTTCTTC
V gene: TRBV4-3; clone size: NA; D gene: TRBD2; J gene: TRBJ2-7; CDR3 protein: CASSQETGGRLEQYF; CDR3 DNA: TGCGCCAGCAGCCAAGAAACGGGGGGTCGTCTCGAGCAGTACTTC
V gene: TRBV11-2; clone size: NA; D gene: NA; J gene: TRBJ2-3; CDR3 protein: CASSLTPLDTQYF; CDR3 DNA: TGTGCCAGCAGCTTGACTCCTTTAGATACGCAGTATTTT
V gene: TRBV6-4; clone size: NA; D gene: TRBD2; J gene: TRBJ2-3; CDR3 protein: CASSLRAGGGTDTQYF; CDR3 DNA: TGTGCCAGCAGTTTGAGAGCGGGGGGAGGCACAGATACGCAGTATTTT
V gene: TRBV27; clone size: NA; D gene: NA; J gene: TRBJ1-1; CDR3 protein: CASTDRNTEAFF; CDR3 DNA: TGTGCCAGTACGGACAGGAACACTGAAGCTTTCTTT
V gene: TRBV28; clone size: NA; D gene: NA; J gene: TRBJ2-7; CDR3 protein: CASSLQGTDEQYF; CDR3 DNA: TGTGCCAGCAGTCTACAGGGCACGGATGAGCAGTACTTC
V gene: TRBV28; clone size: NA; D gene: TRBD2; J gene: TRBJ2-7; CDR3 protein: CATRLAGGISYEQYF; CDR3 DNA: TGTGCCACCCGACTAGCGGGGGGTATCTCCTACGAGCAGTACTTC
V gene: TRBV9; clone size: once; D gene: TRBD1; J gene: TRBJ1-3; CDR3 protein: CASSLTGVEFSGNTIYF; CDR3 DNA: TGTGCCAGCAGCCTTACAGGGGTCGAATTCTCTGGAAACACCATATATTTT
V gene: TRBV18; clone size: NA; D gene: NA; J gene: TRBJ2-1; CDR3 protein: CASSPPTGSNEQFF; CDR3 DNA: TGTGCCAGCTCACCACCGACGGGGTCCAATGAGCAGTTCTTC
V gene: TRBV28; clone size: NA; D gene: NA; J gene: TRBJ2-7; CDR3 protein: CASSFRRGNRVVEQYF; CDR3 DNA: TGTGCCAGCAGTTTCCGCCGGGGGAATAGGGTTGTCGAGCAGTACTTC
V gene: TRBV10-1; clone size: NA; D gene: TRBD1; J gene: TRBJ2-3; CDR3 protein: CASSERDRGVRTDTQYF; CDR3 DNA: TGCGCCAGCAGTGAGAGGGACAGGGGAGTACGCACAGATACGCAGTATTTT
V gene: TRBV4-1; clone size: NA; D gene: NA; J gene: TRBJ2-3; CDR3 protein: CASSQVAAAGTDTQYF; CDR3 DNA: TGCGCCAGCAGCCAAGTGGCGGCGGCCGGGACAGATACGCAGTATTTT
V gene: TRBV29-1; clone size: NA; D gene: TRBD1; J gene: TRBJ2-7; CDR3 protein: CSVKSGTGRFEQYF; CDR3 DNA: TGCAGCGTCAAATCCGGGACAGGGAGATTCGAGCAGTACTTC
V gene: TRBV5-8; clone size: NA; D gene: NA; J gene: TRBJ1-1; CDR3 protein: CASSPFTGSYTEAFF; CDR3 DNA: TGTGCCAGCAGCCCCTTTACAGGGAGCTACACTGAAGCTTTCTTT
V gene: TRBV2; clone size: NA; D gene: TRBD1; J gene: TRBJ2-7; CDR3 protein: CASLQGPPFGQYF; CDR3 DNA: TGTGCCAGCCTACAGGGGCCGCCTTTCGGGCAGTACTTC
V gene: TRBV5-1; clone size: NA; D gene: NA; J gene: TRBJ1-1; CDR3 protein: CASSLGFTPGHMYTEAFF; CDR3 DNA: TGCGCCAGCAGCTTGGGCTTTACGCCGGGACACATGTACACTGAAGCTTTCTTT
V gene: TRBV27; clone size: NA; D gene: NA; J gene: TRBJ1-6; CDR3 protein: CASSLIQGRGNSPLHF; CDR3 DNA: TGTGCCAGCAGTTTAATTCAGGGGCGCGGTAATTCACCCCTCCACTTT
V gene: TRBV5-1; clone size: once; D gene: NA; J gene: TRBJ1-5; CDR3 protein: CASSLTGGSNQPQHF; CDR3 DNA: TGCGCCAGCAGCTTGACGGGGGGGAGCAATCAGCCCCAGCATTTT
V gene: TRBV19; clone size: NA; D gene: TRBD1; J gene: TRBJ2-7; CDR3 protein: CASSIGQGYFHEQYF; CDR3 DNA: TGTGCCAGTAGCATCGGACAGGGCTATTTTCACGAGCAGTACTTC
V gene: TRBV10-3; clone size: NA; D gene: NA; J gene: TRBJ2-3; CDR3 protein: CAITRTTRGDTQYF; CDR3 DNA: TGTGCCATCACAAGGACAACCCGCGGAGATACGCAGTATTTT
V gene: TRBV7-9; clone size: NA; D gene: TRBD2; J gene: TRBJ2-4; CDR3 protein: CASSRLATDIQYF; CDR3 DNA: TGTGCCAGCAGCCGACTAGCGACCGACATTCAGTACTTC
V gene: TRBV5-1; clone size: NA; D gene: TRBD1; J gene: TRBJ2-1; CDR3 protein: CASSSYESYGTGSNEQFF; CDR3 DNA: TGCGCCAGCAGCTCCTACGAGTCGTACGGGACAGGGAGTAATGAGCAGTTCTTC
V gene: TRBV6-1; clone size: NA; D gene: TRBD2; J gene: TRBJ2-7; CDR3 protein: CASSERGLAVRATYEQYF; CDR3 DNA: TGTGCCAGCAGTGAAAGGGGACTAGCGGTCCGAGCCACCTACGAGCAGTACTTC
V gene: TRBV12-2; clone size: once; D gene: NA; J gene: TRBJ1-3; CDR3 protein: CASPHAGLRNTIYF; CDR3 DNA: TGTGCAAGTCCCCATGCGGGGTTAAGAAACACCATATATTTT
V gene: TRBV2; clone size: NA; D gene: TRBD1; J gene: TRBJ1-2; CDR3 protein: CASAQQGFGYTF; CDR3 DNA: TGTGCCAGCGCGCAACAGGGGTTCGGCTACACCTTC
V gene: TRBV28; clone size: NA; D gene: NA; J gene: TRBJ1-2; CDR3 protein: CASRRGNYGYTF; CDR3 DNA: TGTGCCAGCAGAAGGGGTAACTATGGCTACACCTTC
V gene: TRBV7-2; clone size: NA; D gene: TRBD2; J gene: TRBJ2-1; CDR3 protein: CASSFPSGGRADEQFF; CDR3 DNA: TGTGCCAGCAGCTTCCCTTCGGGGGGGCGGGCGGATGAGCAGTTCTTC
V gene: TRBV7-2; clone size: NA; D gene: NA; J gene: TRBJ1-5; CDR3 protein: CASSPMGGQPQHF; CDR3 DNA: TGTGCCAGCAGCCCCATGGGCGGGCAGCCCCAGCATTTT
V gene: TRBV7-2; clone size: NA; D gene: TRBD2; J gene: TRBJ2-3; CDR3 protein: CASSLNSGGGTDTQYF; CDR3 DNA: TGTGCCAGCAGCTTAAACAGCGGGGGTGGGACAGATACGCAGTATTTT
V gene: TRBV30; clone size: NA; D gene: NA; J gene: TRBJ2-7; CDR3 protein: CAWISDSSYEQYF; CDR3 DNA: TGTGCCTGGATCTCGGACAGCTCCTACGAGCAGTACTTC
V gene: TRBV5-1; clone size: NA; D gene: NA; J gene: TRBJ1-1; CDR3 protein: CASSLGGQMNTEAFF; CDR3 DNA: TGCGCCAGCAGCTTGGGAGGTCAAATGAACACTGAAGCTTTCTTT
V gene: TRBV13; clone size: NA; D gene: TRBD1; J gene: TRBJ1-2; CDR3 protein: CASRDRGQVYGYTF; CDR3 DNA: TGTGCCAGCAGGGACAGGGGGCAAGTCTATGGCTACACCTTC
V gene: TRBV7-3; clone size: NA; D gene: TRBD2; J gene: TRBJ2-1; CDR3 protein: CASGRGGNNEQFF; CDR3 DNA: TGTGCCAGCGGGCGGGGGGGCAACAATGAGCAGTTCTTC
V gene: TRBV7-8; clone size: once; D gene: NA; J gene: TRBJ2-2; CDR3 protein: CASSLPGANTGELFF; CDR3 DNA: TGTGCCAGCAGCTTACCGGGGGCGAACACCGGGGAGCTGTTTTTT
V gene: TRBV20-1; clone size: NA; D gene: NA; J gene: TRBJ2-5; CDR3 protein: CSAILREGQYF; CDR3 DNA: TGCAGTGCTATACTCAGGGAAGGCCAGTACTTC
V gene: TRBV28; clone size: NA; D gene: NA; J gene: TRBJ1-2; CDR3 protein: CASSPGGGEGYGYTF; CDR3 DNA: TGTGCCAGCAGTCCGGGGGGAGGGGAGGGATATGGCTACACCTTC